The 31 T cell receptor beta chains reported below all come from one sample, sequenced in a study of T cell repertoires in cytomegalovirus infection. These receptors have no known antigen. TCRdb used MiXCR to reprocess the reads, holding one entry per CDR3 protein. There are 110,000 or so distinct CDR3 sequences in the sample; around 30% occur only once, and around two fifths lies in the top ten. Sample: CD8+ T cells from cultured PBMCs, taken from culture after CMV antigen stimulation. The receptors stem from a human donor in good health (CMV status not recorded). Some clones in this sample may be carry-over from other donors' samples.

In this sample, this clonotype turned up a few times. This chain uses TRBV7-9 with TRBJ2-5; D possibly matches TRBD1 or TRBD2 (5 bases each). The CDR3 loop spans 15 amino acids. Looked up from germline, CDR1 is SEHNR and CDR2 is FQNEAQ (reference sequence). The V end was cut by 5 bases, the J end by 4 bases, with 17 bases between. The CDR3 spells CASSPSQGVLETQYF. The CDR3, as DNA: TGTGCCAGCAGCCCCAGCCAGGGAGTCTTAGAGACCCAGTACTTC.

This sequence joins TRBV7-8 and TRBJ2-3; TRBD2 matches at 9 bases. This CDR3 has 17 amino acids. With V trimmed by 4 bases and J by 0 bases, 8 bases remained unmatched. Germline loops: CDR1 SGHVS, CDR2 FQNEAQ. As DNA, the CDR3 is TGTGCCAGCAGCTCCCCTAGCGGGGATACTAGCACAGATACGCAGTATTTT. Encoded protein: CASSSPSGDTSTDTQYF.

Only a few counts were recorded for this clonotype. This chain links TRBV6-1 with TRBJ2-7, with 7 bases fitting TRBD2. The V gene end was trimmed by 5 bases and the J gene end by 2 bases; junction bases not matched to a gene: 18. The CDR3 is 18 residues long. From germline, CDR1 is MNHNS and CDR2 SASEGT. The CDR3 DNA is TGTGCCAGCAGTTACGGGGGGACGGGAGCGGGCACAACCTACGAGCAGTACTTC. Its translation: CASSYGGTGAGTTYEQYF.

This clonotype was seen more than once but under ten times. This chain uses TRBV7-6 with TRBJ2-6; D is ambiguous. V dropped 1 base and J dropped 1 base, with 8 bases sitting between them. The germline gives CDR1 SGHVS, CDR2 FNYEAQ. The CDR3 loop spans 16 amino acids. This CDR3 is CASSLVVGSGANVLTF. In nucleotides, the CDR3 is TGTGCCAGCAGCTTAGTGGTTGGTTCTGGGGCCAACGTCCTGACTTTC.

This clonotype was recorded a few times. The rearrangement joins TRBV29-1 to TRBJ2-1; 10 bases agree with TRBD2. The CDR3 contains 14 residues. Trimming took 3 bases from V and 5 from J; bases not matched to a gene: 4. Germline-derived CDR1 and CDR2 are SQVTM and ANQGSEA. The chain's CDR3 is CSVDGLAVDNEQFF. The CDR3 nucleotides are TGCAGCGTTGACGGACTAGCGGTTGACAATGAGCAGTTCTTC.

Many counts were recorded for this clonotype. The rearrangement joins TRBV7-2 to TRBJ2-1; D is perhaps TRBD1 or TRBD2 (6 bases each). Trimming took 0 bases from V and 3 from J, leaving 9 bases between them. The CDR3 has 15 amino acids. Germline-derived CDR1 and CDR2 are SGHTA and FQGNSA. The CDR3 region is CASSLAGGLYNEQFF. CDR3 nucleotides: TGTGCCAGCAGCTTAGCGGGGGGCCTCTACAATGAGCAGTTCTTC.

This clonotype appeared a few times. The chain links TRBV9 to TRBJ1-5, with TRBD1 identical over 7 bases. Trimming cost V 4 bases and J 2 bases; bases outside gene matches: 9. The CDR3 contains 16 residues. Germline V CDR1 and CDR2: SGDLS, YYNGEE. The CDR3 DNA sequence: TGTGCCAGCAGCCCACGGGGCGACAGGGGCAATCAGCCCCAGCATTTT. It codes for CASSPRGDRGNQPQHF. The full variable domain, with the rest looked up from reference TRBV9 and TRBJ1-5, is DSGVTQTPKHLITATGQRVTLRCSPRSGDLSVYWYQQSLDQGLQFLIQYYNGEERAKGNILERFSAQQFPDLHSELNLSSLELGDSALYFCASSPRGDRGNQPQHFGDGTRLSIL.

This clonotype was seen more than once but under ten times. The CDR3 loop is CASSLAQAYNEQFF. The CDR3 bases are TGTGCCAGCAGCTTAGCCCAGGCCTACAATGAGCAGTTCTTC. The rearrangement joins TRBV11-2 to TRBJ2-1, with D uncertain. The CDR3 loop spans 14 amino acids. V was cut by 1 base and J by 2 bases, with 6 bases left in between. Germline values: CDR1 SGHAT, CDR2 FQNNGV.

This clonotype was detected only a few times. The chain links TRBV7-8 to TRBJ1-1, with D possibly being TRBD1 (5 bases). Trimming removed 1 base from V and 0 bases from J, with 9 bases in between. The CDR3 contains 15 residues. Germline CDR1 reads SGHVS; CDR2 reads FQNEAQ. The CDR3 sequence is CASSLEGVMNTEAFF. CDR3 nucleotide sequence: TGTGCCAGCAGCTTAGAAGGGGTTATGAACACTGAAGCTTTCTTT.

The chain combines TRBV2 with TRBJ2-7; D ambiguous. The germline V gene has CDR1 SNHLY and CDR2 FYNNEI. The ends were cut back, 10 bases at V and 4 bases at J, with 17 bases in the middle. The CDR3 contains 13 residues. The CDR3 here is CATFWTERYEQYF. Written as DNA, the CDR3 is TGTGCCACCTTCTGGACGGAAAGATACGAGCAGTACTTC.

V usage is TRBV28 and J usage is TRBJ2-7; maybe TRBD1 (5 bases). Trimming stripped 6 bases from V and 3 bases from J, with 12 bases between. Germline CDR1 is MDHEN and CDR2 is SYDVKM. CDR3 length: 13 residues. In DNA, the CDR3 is TGTGCCAGCAGACCCCATGACAGCTACGAGCAGTACTTC. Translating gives CASRPHDSYEQYF. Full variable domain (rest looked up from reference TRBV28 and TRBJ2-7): DVKVTQSSRYLVKRTGEKVFLECVQDMDHENMFWYRQDPGLGLRLIYFSYDVKMKEKGDIPEGYSVSREKKERFSLILESASTNQTSMYLCASRPHDSYEQYFGPGTRLTVT.

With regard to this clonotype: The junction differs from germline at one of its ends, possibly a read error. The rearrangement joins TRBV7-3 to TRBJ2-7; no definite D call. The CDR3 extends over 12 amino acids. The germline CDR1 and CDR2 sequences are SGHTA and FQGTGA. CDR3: CVSSAVGYEQYF. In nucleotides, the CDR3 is TGTGTCAGCAGCGCGGTTGGCTACGAGCAGTACTTC.

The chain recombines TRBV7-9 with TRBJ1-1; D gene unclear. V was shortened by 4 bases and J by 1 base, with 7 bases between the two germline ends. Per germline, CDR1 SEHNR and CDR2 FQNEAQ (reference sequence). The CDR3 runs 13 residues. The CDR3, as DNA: TGTGCCAGCAGCTCTCCTAGGAACACTGAAGCTTTCTTT. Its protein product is CASSSPRNTEAFF.

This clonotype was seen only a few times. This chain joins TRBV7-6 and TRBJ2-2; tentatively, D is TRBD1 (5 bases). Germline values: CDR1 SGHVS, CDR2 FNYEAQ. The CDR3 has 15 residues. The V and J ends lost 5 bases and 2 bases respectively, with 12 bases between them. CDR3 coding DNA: TGTGCCAGCAGCCTTACAGGCCCAAACACCGGGGAGCTGTTTTTT. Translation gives CASSLTGPNTGELFF.

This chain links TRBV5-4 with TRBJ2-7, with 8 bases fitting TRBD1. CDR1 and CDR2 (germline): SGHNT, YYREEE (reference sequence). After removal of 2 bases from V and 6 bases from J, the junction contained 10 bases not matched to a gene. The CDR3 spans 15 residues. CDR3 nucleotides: TGTGCCAGCAGCTTTGATCAGGGGGCCTCTTCCGAGCAGTACTTC. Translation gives CASSFDQGASSEQYF. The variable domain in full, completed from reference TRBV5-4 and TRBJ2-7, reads ETGVTQSPTHLIKTRGQQVTLRCSSQSGHNTVSWYQQALGQGPQFIFQYYREEENGRGNFPPRFSGLQFPNYSSELNVNALELDDSALYLCASSFDQGASSEQYFGPGTRLTVT.

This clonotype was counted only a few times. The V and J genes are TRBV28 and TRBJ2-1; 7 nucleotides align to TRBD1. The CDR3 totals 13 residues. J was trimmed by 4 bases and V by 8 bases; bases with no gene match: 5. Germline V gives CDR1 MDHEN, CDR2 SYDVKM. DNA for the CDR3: TGTGCCAGCCATGGCAGGGGGTACAATGAGCAGTTCTTC. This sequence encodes CASHGRGYNEQFF.

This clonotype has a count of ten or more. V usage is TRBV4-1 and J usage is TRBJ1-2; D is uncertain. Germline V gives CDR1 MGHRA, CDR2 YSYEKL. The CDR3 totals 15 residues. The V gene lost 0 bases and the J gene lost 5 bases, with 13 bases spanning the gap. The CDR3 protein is CASSQEKAPGYGYTF. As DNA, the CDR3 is TGCGCCAGCAGCCAAGAGAAAGCCCCAGGTTATGGCTACACCTTC.

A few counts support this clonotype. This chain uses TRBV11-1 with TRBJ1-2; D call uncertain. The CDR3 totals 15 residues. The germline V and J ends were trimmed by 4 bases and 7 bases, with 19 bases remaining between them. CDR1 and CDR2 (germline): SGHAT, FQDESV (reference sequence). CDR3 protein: CASSSQDRIYAGYTF. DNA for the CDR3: TGTGCCAGCAGCTCGCAGGATAGGATCTATGCTGGCTACACCTTC.

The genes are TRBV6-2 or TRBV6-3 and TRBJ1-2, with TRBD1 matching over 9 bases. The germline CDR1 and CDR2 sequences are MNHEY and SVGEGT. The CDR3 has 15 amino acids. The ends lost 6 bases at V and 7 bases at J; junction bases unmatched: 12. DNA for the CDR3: TGTGCCAGCAGGAGACCCGGACAGGGGCTTCGTGGCTACACCTTC. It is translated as CASRRPGQGLRGYTF.

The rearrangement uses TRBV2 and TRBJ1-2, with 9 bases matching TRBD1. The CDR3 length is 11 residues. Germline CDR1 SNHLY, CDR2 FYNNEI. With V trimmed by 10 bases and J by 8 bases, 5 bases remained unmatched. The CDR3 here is CATRTGVGYTF. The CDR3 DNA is TGTGCCACCCGGACAGGGGTAGGCTACACCTTC.

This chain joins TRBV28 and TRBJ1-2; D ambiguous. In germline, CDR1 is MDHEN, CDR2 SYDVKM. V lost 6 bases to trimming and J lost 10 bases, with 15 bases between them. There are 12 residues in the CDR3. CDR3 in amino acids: CASRPGLWDYTF. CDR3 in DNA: TGTGCCAGCAGACCTGGACTTTGGGACTACACCTTC.

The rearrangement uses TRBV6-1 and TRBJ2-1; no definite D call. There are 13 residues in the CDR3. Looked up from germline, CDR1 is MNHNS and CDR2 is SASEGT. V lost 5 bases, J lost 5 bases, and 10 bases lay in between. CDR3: CASSSRHNNEQFF. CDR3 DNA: TGTGCCAGCAGTAGTAGACATAACAATGAGCAGTTCTTC.

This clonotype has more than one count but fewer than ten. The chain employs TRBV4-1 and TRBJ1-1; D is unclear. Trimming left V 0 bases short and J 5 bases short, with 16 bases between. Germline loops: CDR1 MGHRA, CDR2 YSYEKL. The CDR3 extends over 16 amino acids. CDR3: CASSQDRVSKRTEAFF. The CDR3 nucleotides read TGCGCCAGCAGCCAAGACCGGGTTAGTAAGCGAACTGAAGCTTTCTTT.

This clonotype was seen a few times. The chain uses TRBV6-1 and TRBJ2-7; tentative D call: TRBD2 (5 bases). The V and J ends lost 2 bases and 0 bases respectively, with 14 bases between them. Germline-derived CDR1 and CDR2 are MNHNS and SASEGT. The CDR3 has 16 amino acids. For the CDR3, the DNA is TGTGCCAGCAGTGAACGTAGTAGCGTGAGCTCCTACGAGCAGTACTTC. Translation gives CASSERSSVSSYEQYF.

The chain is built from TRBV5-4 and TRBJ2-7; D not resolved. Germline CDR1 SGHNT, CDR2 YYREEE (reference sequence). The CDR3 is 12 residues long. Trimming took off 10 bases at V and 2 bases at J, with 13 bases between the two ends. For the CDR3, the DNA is TGTGCCTCCGGCAGGACCCCCTACGAGCAGTACTTC. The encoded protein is CASGRTPYEQYF.

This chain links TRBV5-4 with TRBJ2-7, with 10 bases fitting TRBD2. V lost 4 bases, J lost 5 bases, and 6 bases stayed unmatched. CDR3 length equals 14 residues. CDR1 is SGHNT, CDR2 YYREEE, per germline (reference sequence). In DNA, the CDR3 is TGTGCCAGCAGCCCTCTAGCGGGGGCCGACGAGCAGTACTTC. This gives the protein CASSPLAGADEQYF. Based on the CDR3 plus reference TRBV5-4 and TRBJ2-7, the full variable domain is ETGVTQSPTHLIKTRGQQVTLRCSSQSGHNTVSWYQQALGQGPQFIFQYYREEENGRGNFPPRFSGLQFPNYSSELNVNALELDDSALYLCASSPLAGADEQYFGPGTRLTVT.

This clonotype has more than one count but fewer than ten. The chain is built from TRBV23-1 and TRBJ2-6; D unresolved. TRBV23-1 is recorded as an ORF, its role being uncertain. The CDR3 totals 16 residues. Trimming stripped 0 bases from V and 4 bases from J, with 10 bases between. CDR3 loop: CASSQSSSLGANVLTF. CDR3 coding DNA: TGCGCCAGCAGTCAATCCAGCTCCCTGGGGGCCAACGTCCTGACTTTC.

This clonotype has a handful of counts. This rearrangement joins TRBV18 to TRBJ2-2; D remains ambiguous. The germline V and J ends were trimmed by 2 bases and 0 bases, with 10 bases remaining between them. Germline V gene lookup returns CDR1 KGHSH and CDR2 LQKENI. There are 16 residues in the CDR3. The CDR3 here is CASSPTPSPNTGELFF. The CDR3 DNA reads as TGTGCCAGCTCACCAACGCCCAGCCCGAACACCGGGGAGCTGTTTTTT. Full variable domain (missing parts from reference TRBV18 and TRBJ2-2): NAGVMQNPRHLVRRRGQEARLRCSPMKGHSHVYWYRQLPEEGLKFMVYLQKENIIDESGMPKERFSAEFPKEGPSILRIQQVVRGDSAAYFCASSPTPSPNTGELFFGEGSRLTVL.

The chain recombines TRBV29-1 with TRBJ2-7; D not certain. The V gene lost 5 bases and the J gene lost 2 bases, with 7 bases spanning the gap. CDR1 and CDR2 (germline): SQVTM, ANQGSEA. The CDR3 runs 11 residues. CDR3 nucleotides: TGCAGCGTTAGTCTCACCTACGAGCAGTACTTC. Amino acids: CSVSLTYEQYF.

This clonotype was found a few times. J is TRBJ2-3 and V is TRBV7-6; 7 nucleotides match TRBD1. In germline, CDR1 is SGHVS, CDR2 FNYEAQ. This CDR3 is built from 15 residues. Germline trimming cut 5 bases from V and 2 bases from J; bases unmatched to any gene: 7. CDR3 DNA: TGTGCCAGCAGCCCCGACAGGGCTACCACAGATACGCAGTATTTT. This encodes CASSPDRATTDTQYF.

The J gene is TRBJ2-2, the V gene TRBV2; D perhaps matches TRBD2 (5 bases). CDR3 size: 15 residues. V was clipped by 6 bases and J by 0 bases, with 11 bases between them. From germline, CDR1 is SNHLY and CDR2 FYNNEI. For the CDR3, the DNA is TGTGCCAGCAGCGGACCGGGATCGAACACCGGGGAGCTGTTTTTT. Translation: CASSGPGSNTGELFF.